This T cell receptor beta chain was documented in a study of beta chain features in type 1 diabetes (dated by TCRdb to the late 2010s). As for the study more broadly: Mean age, gender distribution, total cell number and subset yield did not differ between patients and healthy donors. Across all samples, 90 million to 130 million sorted cells were examined, and cell number per subset correlated strongly with RNA yield. The study compared TCRB repertoires of sorted circulating CD4+ T cell subsets between recently diagnosed type 1 diabetes patients and matched healthy donors. Regulatory and stem cell-like memory subsets were obtained from only 8 patients and roughly 8 healthy donors, while naive and central memory subsets were obtained from all 30 or so donors.

Each donor gave one peripheral blood draw, averaging about 100 mL, which was collected into heparinised tubes. A BD FACSAria II was used to sort naive, central memory, regulatory and stem cell-like memory CD4+ T cells with a panel that included CD45RO, CCR7, CD25, CD127, CD95 and CD27. Purity was above 95% for every sorted population. PBMCs were isolated immediately by Lymphoprep density gradient centrifugation and stained directly without culture. So that batch effects would be minimized, each experiment stained and sorted samples in pairs, pairing one healthy donor with one patient. All of the isolated RNA was reverse transcribed with the High Capacity cDNA Reverse Transcription Kit, so expressed TCRB transcripts were sequenced. Deep immunoSEQ sequencing was performed on naive, central memory and regulatory T cell samples, with an average of about 4 million total reads per sample. Sorted cells were lysed in RLT buffer and RNA was extracted with DNase-treated RNeasy Micro or Mini kits, depending on cell number. Each cell subset was processed separately to prevent cross-contamination, with patient and healthy donor samples processed together. The immunoSEQ multiplex PCR was used to amplify TCRB sequences from cDNA, generating 87-bp fragments that spanned the CDR3 region. Sequencing of the amplicons was performed on the Illumina HiSeq platform. On the study's bioinformatics: Synthetic template baselines were used to correct PCR bias computationally, reads within Hamming distance 2 were collapsed together, and singletons that could not be merged were discarded. Reads were aligned against IMGT so that V, D and J genes, CDR3 length and insertions or deletions at six rearrangement sites could be assigned. Within each subset, clonotype counts were normalized to the number of sorted cells before true diversity and Gini coefficients were calculated with the tcR R package. Repertoire sharing was quantified using the overlap coefficient calculated on TCRB nucleotide sequences. Out-of-frame TCRB sequences from naive cells were analyzed to stand in for the pre-selection repertoire. TCRdb obtained this table from immuneACCESS and retained in-frame rearrangements with V and J assigned. These tables miss some clones; where compared with another copy, unresolved V genes account for less than half of the shortfall, and the remainder is unexplained. The DNA was the basis for D and trimming; V, J and clone size are from that table. In this sample the table shows roughly 370,000 clones, about 15% of which occur a single time. The leading ten clones occupy 0.035% to 0.04% of the sample.

This clone has just a few counts. Its antigen target is currently unknown. Per-base quality was not reported, and no clone a single base away is much larger than it. The full study reports these points: HLA sub-analyses involved small numbers of individuals, so any influence of HLA type on TCRB rearrangement remained unresolved. Because cDNA rather than genomic DNA was sequenced, highly expressing activated cells could have been over-represented, although no difference in activation and CD3 levels was found between groups. In all four CD4+ subsets, TCRB CDR3 length was moderately but significantly shorter in type 1 diabetes patients. Patients with type 1 diabetes made fewer insertions and deleted more nucleotides at VDJ recombination sites, implying thymic rearrangement abnormalities. Naive, central memory and regulatory TCRB repertoires appeared more similar among patients than among healthy donors. PCR may preferentially amplify shorter templates, but because patient and control samples were amplified and corrected together, any resulting skew would affect both groups equally.

Sequencing was carried out using naive CD4+ T cells from blood. The cell subset or site label, as the study defines it: true naive CD4+ T cells. The TCR comes from a man aged 25-40 years in good health.

The CDR3 protein is CASSQGLGLPLLNTDTQYF. The DNA sequence is given as TGTGCCAGCAGCCAAGGATTAGGGCTACCCCTATTAAACACAGATACGCAGTATTTT. Rearrangement joined TRBV14 to TRBJ2-3; no D segment can be confidently identified. The V and J ends are trimmed by 1 base and 2 bases, leaving 22 bases between them. The CDR1 and CDR2 encoded by the germline V gene are SGHDN and FVKESK. From the cysteine up to the phenylalanine, the CDR3 has a length of 19 residues. Of all the DNA, just the CDR3 is kept, 57 bases in frame from base 1.